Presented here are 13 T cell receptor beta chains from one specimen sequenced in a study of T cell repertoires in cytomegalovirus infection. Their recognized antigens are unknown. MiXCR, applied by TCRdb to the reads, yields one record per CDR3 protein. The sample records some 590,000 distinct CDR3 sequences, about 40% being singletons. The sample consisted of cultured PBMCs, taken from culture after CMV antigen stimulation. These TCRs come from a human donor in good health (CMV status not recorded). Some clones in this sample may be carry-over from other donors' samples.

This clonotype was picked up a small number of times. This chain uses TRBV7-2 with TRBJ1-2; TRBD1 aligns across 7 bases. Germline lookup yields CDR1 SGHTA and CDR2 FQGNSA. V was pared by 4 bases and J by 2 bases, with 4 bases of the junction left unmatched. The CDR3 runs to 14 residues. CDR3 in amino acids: CASSYRDSNYGYTF. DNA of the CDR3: TGTGCCAGCAGCTACAGGGACAGCAACTATGGCTACACCTTC.

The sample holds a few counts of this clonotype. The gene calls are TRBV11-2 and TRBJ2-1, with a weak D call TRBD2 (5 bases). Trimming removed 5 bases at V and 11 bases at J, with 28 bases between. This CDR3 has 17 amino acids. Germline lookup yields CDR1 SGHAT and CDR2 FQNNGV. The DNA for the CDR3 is TGTGCCAGCAGCCCATCTTTTTCGGGGAAAATTACATCAAAGCAGTTCTTC. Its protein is CASSPSFSGKITSKQFF.

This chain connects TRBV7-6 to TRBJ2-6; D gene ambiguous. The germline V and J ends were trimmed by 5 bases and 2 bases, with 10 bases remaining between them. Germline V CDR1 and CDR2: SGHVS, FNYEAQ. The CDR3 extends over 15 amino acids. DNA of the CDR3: TGTGCCAGCAGCCGAAGCTGGACTGGGGCCAACGTCCTGACTTTC. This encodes CASSRSWTGANVLTF.

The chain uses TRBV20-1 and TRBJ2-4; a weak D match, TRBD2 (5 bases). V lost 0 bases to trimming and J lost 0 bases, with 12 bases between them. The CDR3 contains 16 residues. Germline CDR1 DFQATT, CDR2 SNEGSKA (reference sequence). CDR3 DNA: TGCAGTGCTAGAGATTCGGGGAGCATAGCCAAAAACATTCAGTACTTC. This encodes CSARDSGSIAKNIQYF.

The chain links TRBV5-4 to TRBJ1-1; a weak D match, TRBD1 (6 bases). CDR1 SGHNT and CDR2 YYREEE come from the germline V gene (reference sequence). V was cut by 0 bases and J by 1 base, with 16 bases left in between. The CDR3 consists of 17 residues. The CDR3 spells CASSLDGGAGGNTEAFF. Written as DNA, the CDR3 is TGTGCCAGCAGCTTGGATGGGGGGGCCGGCGGGAACACTGAAGCTTTCTTT.

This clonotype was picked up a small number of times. For the CDR3, the DNA is TGTGCCAGCAGTGAAACGGGACAGCAGAATGAAAAACTGTTTTTT. This translates into CASSETGQQNEKLFF. The chain recombines TRBV25-1 with TRBJ1-4; the match to TRBD1 covers 7 bases. Trimming removed 2 bases from V and 5 bases from J; junction bases left unmatched: 5. Germline V gene data show CDR1 as MGHDK and CDR2 as SYGVNS. The CDR3 loop spans 15 amino acids.

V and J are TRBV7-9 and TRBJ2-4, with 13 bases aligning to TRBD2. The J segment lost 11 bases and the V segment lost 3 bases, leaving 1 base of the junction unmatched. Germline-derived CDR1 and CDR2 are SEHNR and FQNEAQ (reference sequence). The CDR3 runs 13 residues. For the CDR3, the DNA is TGTGCCAGCAGCTTCACTAGCGGGGGGGTTCAGTACTTC. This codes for CASSFTSGGVQYF. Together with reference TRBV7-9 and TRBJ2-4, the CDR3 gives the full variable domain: DTGVSQNPRHKITKRGQNVTFRCDPISEHNRLYWYRQTLGQGPEFLTYFQNEAQLEKSRLLSDRFSAERPKGSFSTLEIQRTEQGDSAMYLCASSFTSGGVQYFGAGTRLSVL.

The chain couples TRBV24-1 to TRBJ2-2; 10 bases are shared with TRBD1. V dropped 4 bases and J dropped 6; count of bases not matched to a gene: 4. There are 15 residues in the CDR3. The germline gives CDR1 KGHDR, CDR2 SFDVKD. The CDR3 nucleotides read TGTGCCACCAGTGACCGGACAGGGGGTCCCGGGGAGCTGTTTTTT. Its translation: CATSDRTGGPGELFF.

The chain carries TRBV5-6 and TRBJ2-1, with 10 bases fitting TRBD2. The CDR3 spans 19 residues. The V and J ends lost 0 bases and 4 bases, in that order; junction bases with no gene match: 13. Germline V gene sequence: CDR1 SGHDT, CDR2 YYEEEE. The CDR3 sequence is CASSLGLAGGPPLYNEQFF. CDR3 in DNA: TGTGCCAGCAGCTTGGGGTTAGCGGGGGGTCCCCCACTATACAATGAGCAGTTCTTC.

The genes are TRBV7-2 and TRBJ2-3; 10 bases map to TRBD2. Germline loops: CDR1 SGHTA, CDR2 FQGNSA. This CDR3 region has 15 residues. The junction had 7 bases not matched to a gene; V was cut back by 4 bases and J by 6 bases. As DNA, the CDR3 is TGTGCCAGCAGCTCCTCAGCGGGGGGGTGGGATACGCAGTATTTT. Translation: CASSSSAGGWDTQYF.

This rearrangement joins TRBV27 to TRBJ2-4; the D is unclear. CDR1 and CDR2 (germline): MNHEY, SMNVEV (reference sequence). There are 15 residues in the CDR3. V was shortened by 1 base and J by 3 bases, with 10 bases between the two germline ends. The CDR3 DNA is TGTGCCAGCAGTTTATGGTCACATCTCAAAAACATTCAGTACTTC. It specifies CASSLWSHLKNIQYF.

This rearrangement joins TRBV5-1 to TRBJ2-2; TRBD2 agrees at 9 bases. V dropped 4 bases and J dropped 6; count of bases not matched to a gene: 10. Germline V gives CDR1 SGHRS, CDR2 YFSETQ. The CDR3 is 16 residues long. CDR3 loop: CASSPQAGGSPGELFF. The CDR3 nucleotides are TGCGCCAGCAGCCCTCAAGCGGGGGGTAGTCCCGGGGAGCTGTTTTTT.

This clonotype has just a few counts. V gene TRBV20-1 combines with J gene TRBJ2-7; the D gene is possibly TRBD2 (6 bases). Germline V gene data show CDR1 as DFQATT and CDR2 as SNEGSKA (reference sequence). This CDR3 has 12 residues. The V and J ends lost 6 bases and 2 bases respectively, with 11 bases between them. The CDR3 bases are TGCAGTGCGTTGGGACTTACCTACGAGCAGTACTTC. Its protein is CSALGLTYEQYF.